The rows below give T cell receptor beta chains drawn from one sample of a study of vaccination effects on CD4 cells after COVID-19. These receptors have no identified antigens. TCRdb's copy holds only in-frame clones and misses some; the assay was immunoSEQ multiplex PCR. The data show around 44,000 clones, over 65% seen once. Source: CD4+ T cells from PBMCs cultured without peptide, taken after COVID-19 vaccination. The receptors were gathered from a human donor who had a prior SARS-CoV-2 infection. Both conserved end residues are part of each CDR3. The order of the fields is D gene, clone size, J gene, V gene, CDR3 protein, CDR3 DNA. A D gene is named only where the DNA matches it firmly. Where a row states a size, it is once, few, many or the class of an expanded clone; other rows omit it.

d_gene: TRBD1
abundance: .
j_gene: TRBJ2-3
v_gene: TRBV14
CDR3aa: CASSPVRGTGSTDTQYF
CDR3nt: TGTGCCAGCAGCCCGGTGAGAGGGACAGGGAGCACAGATACGCAGTATTTT

d_gene: .
abundance: .
j_gene: TRBJ1-5
v_gene: TRBV5-6
CDR3aa: CASSLGRNQPQHF
CDR3nt: TGTGCCAGCAGCTTGGGGCGGAATCAGCCCCAGCATTTT

d_gene: .
abundance: .
j_gene: TRBJ2-5
v_gene: TRBV4-2
CDR3aa: CASSQERVVQETQYF
CDR3nt: TGTGCCAGCAGCCAAGAAAGAGTAGTCCAAGAGACCCAGTACTTC

d_gene: TRBD2
abundance: .
j_gene: TRBJ2-7
v_gene: TRBV18
CDR3aa: CASSPLAGSGYEQYF
CDR3nt: TGTGCCAGCTCACCCCTAGCGGGGAGCGGATACGAGCAGTACTTC

d_gene: .
abundance: .
j_gene: TRBJ2-3
v_gene: TRBV9
CDR3aa: CASSVGKGFSTDTQYF
CDR3nt: TGTGCCAGCAGCGTAGGCAAGGGCTTTAGCACAGATACGCAGTATTTT

d_gene: .
abundance: .
j_gene: TRBJ2-5
v_gene: TRBV5-5
CDR3aa: CASSLLPDLGLETQYF
CDR3nt: TGTGCCAGCAGCTTGTTACCGGACCTTGGTTTGGAGACCCAGTACTTC

d_gene: TRBD2
abundance: .
j_gene: TRBJ2-3
v_gene: TRBV7-2
CDR3aa: CASSFAAGAADTQYF
CDR3nt: TGTGCCAGCAGCTTTGCCGCGGGAGCAGCAGATACGCAGTATTTT

d_gene: .
abundance: .
j_gene: TRBJ1-3
v_gene: TRBV5-6
CDR3aa: CASSSLYLDSGNTIYF
CDR3nt: TGTGCCAGCAGCTCGTTGTATTTGGACTCTGGAAACACCATATATTTT

d_gene: .
abundance: .
j_gene: TRBJ1-1
v_gene: TRBV30
CDR3aa: CAWSSNHLAEAFF
CDR3nt: TGTGCCTGGAGTTCAAACCATTTGGCTGAAGCTTTCTTT

d_gene: .
abundance: .
j_gene: TRBJ2-7
v_gene: TRBV21-1
CDR3aa: CASSRNTGEAPYEQYF
CDR3nt: TGTGCCAGCAGCAGAAATACAGGGGAGGCTCCCTACGAGCAGTACTTC

d_gene: TRBD2
abundance: .
j_gene: TRBJ2-1
v_gene: TRBV4-1
CDR3aa: CASSWGLAGGFYNEQFF
CDR3nt: TGCGCCAGCAGCTGGGGGCTAGCGGGGGGTTTCTACAATGAGCAGTTCTTC

d_gene: TRBD1
abundance: .
j_gene: TRBJ1-1
v_gene: TRBV11-3
CDR3aa: CASSWTGIAEAFF
CDR3nt: TGTGCCAGCAGCTGGACAGGGATCGCTGAAGCTTTCTTT

d_gene: TRBD2
abundance: .
j_gene: TRBJ2-3
v_gene: TRBV7-9
CDR3aa: CASSPGTSGGAGGTDTQYF
CDR3nt: TGTGCCAGCAGCCCCGGGACTAGCGGGGGGGCGGGGGGCACAGATACGCAGTATTTT

d_gene: TRBD1
abundance: few
j_gene: TRBJ2-7
v_gene: TRBV24-1
CDR3aa: CATSANRQGTHEQYF
CDR3nt: TGTGCCACCAGTGCCAACCGACAGGGCACCCACGAGCAGTACTTC

d_gene: .
abundance: .
j_gene: TRBJ2-2
v_gene: TRBV2
CDR3aa: CASRAERTGELFF
CDR3nt: TGTGCCAGCAGGGCGGAAAGGACCGGGGAGCTGTTTTTT

d_gene: .
abundance: .
j_gene: TRBJ1-2
v_gene: TRBV18
CDR3aa: CASSPSGDGYTF
CDR3nt: TGTGCCAGCTCACCTTCGGGGGATGGCTACACCTTC

d_gene: TRBD2
abundance: .
j_gene: TRBJ2-5
v_gene: TRBV7-2
CDR3aa: CASSLGLTGGYF
CDR3nt: TGTGCCAGCAGCTTGGGGCTGACGGGGGGTTACTTC

d_gene: .
abundance: .
j_gene: TRBJ2-2
v_gene: TRBV6-5
CDR3aa: CASSSAPGVGAGELFF
CDR3nt: TGTGCCAGCAGTTCGGCCCCGGGAGTAGGCGCCGGGGAGCTGTTTTTT

d_gene: .
abundance: .
j_gene: TRBJ1-2
v_gene: TRBV25-1
CDR3aa: CASSGGAGLGYTF
CDR3nt: TGTGCCAGCAGTGGGGGGGCCGGGCTTGGCTACACCTTC

d_gene: .
abundance: .
j_gene: TRBJ1-2
v_gene: TRBV6-4
CDR3aa: CASSPGALYGYTF
CDR3nt: TGTGCCAGCAGCCCGGGGGCCCTTTATGGCTACACCTTC

d_gene: .
abundance: .
j_gene: TRBJ1-3
v_gene: TRBV11-2
CDR3aa: CASSLETGRTGNTIYF
CDR3nt: TGTGCCAGCAGCTTAGAAACAGGGAGAACTGGAAACACCATATATTTT

d_gene: TRBD2
abundance: .
j_gene: TRBJ2-3
v_gene: TRBV18
CDR3aa: CASSPPGRTSGTMTSTDTQYF
CDR3nt: TGTGCCAGCTCACCCCCCGGGAGGACTAGCGGCACGATGACTAGCACAGATACGCAGTATTTT